This TCR beta chain was obtained from a study of shared clonotypes between healthy human individuals. The CDR3 totals 17 residues. From germline, CDR1 is SGHKS and CDR2 YYEKEE (reference sequence). Trimming shortened V by 4 bases and J by 1 base, and 18 bases separated the two germline ends. General study findings and limits: Researchers sampled only blood; tissue repertoires likely differ.

Original processing notes: There were no quality scores in the junction-only immunoSEQ sequences, so filtering differed. The data were produced by immunoSEQ multiplex PCR, yet TCRdb's version contains in-frame clones alone and is incomplete. That table is the source of V, J and clone size, and D and trimming were worked out from the DNA. This sample has around 350,000 clones, with about 73% found just once. Of note for this clone: Its antigen is unknown.

This clonotype was sampled from a man under 40 in good health. Sequenced material: memory CD4+ T cells sorted from blood. Subset defined: CD45RA-negative fraction. The rearrangement joins TRBV5-5 to TRBJ1-5; no reliable D call. For the CDR3, the DNA is TGTGCCAGCAGCCCGAGGGTAGGGCTCCTCAGCAATCAGCCCCAGCATTTT. Its protein is CASSPRVGLLSNQPQHF.